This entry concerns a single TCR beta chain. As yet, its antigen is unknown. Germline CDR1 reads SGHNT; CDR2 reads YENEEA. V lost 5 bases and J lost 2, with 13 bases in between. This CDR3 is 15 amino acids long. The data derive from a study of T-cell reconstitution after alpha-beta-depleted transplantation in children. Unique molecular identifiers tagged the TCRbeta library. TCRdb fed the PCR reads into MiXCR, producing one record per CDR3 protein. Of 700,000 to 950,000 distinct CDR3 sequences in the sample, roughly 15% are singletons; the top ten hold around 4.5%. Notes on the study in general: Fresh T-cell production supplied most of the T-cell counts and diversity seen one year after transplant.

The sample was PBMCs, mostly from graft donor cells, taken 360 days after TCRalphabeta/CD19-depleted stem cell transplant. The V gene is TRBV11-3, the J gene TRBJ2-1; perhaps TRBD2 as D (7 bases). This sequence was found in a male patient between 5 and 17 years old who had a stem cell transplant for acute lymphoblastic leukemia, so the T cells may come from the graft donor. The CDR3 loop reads CASSQGRAPYNEQFF. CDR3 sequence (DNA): TGTGCCAGCAGCCAGGGGAGGGCGCCCTACAATGAGCAGTTCTTC.